Each of the 10 T cell receptor beta chains below was sequenced from the same sample in a study of neurological immune-mediated disorders. TCRdb reprocessed the 5' RACE reads via MiXCR and lists one record per CDR3 protein. This sample has 25,000 to 30,000 distinct CDR3 sequences; under 25% occur once, and the top ten carry around 27%. Material: CD4+ T cells from blood. Source of these receptors: a man in his fifties or sixties with HTLV-1-associated myelopathy (HAM/TSP).

This clonotype was seen repeatedly, ten times or more. This CDR3 reads CSVRRGREGVQETQYF. In nucleotides, the CDR3 is TGCAGCGTTCGGCGGGGGCGGGAGGGCGTTCAAGAGACCCAGTACTTC. The chain has TRBV29-1 and TRBJ2-5; TRBD2 agrees at 9 bases. Germline V CDR1 and CDR2: SQVTM, ANQGSEA. J gave up 2 bases and V 5 bases, and 12 bases lay outside the gene matches. The CDR3 is made up of 16 amino acids.

This clonotype qualifies as medium-sized. The chain links TRBV5-1 to TRBJ1-1; D remains ambiguous. The CDR3 loop spans 15 amino acids. V was cut by 0 bases and J by 1 base, with 10 bases left in between. Germline V lookup: CDR1 SGHRS, CDR2 YFSETQ. Here the CDR3 DNA reads TGCGCCAGCAGCTTGGAGCTGGGAAGGAACACTGAAGCTTTCTTT. Its protein is CASSLELGRNTEAFF.

This clonotype was detected once. This sequence joins TRBV7-6 and TRBJ2-1, with 12 nucleotides matching TRBD2. V shed 5 bases, J shed 0 bases, and the junction held 2 bases outside the gene matches. CDR3 length equals 16 residues. Germline values: CDR1 SGHVS, CDR2 FNYEAQ. The CDR3 DNA is TGTGCCAGCAGCAGACTAGCGGGGGCCTCCTACAATGAGCAGTTCTTC. The encoded protein is CASSRLAGASYNEQFF.

CDR3 protein: CASNIGTGGSTDTQYF. Written as DNA, the CDR3 is TGCGCCAGCAACATTGGGACGGGGGGAAGCACAGATACGCAGTATTTT. This chain connects TRBV5-1 to TRBJ2-3, with 7 bases identical to TRBD2. CDR3 length: 16 amino acids. Germline assignment: CDR1 SGHRS and CDR2 YFSETQ. After removal of 6 bases from V and 0 bases from J, the junction contained 10 bases not matched to a gene. Complete variable domain (other parts from reference TRBV5-1 and TRBJ2-3): KAGVTQTPRYLIKTRGQQVTLSCSPISGHRSVSWYQQTPGQGLQFLFEYFSETQRNKGNFPGRFSGRQFSNSRSEMNVSTLELGDSALYLCASNIGTGGSTDTQYFGPGTRLTVL.

This clonotype came up a few times. CDR3 loop: CASTSGREQYF. The DNA for the CDR3 is TGTGCCAGCACCTCCGGGCGGGAGCAGTACTTC. This sequence joins TRBV12-3 or TRBV12-4 and TRBJ2-7; the D is unclear. This CDR3 comprises 11 residues. V was pared by 7 bases and J by 7 bases, with 11 bases between.

The table lists this clonotype with many counts. CDR3 amino acids: CASSLRQGVAFF. CDR3 nucleotides: TGTGCCAGCAGCTTAAGACAGGGCGTCGCTTTCTTT. The V and J genes are TRBV7-2 and TRBJ1-1, with 7 bases lining up with TRBD1. Germline V gives CDR1 SGHTA, CDR2 FQGNSA. After removal of 2 bases from V and 11 bases from J, the junction contained 5 bases not matched to a gene. The CDR3 has 12 residues.

This clonotype was seen repeatedly, ten times or more. The chain joins TRBV7-9 to TRBJ1-4, with no clear D. The V end lost 4 bases, the J end lost 10 bases, and 16 bases lay between the germline ends. The CDR3 sequence is 14 residues long. Per the germline V gene, CDR1 is SEHNR and CDR2 is FQNEAQ (reference sequence). CDR3 in DNA: TGTGCCAGCAGCTCCGGGAATGGCGTGGGAAAACTGTTTTTT. The encoded protein is CASSSGNGVGKLFF.

This clonotype was seen repeatedly, ten times or more. The chain is built from TRBV12-3 or TRBV12-4 and TRBJ2-3; D not resolved. The CDR3 has 16 amino acids. Trimming took 5 bases from V and 0 from J, leaving 15 bases between them. The CDR3 region has the DNA TGTGCCAGCAGTCGTCAGGTTATGGTTAGCACAGATACGCAGTATTTT. The encoded protein is CASSRQVMVSTDTQYF.

This clonotype showed up many times. The CDR3 nucleotides read TGTGCCAGCAGTTTACGAGGGTTGGTCAATGAGCAGTTCTTC. It translates to CASSLRGLVNEQFF. The chain joins TRBV12-3 or TRBV12-4 to TRBJ2-1; D is perhaps TRBD2 (5 bases). The CDR3 runs 14 residues. Trimming took off 2 bases at V and 6 bases at J, with 11 bases between the two ends.

There are a few counts of this clonotype. This sequence joins TRBV20-1 and TRBJ1-3, with a possible D match to TRBD1 (6 bases). Per the germline V gene, CDR1 is DFQATT and CDR2 is SNEGSKA (reference sequence). The CDR3 extends over 12 amino acids. With 5 bases removed from V and 11 bases from J, the gap between germline ends came to 16 bases. CDR3 nucleotide sequence: TGCAGTGCTGTACAGGGAGTCGGGGCCATATATTTT. It yields the protein CSAVQGVGAIYF.